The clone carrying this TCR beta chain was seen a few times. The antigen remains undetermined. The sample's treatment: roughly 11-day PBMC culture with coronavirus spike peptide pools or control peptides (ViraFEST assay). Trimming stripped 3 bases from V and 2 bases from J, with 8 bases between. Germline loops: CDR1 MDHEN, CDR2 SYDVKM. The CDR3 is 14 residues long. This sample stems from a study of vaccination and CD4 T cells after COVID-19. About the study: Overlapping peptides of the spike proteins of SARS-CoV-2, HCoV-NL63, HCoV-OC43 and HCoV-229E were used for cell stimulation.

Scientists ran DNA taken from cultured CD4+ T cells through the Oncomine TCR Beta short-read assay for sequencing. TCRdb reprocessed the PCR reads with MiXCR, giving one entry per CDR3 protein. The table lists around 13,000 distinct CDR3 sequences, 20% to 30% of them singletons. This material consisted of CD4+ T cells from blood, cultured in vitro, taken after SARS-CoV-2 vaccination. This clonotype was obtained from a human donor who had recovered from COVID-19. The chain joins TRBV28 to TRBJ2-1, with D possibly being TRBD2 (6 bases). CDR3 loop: CASSLLAAYNEQFF. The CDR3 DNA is TGTGCCAGCAGTTTGTTAGCGGCCTACAATGAGCAGTTCTTC. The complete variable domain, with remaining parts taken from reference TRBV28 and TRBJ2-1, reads DVKVTQSSRYLVKRTGEKVFLECVQDMDHENMFWYRQDPGLGLRLIYFSYDVKMKEKGDIPEGYSVSREKKERFSLILESASTNQTSMYLCASSLLAAYNEQFFGPGTRLTVL.